The sequence of this T cell receptor (beta chain) was determined in a study of blood T cell repertoires in COVID-19. Authors' processing steps: Using reference gene primer amplification, nucleated cell counts were estimated. Libraries were prepared by immunoSEQ multiplex PCR; TCRdb keeps only in-frame clonotypes and omits some of them. The V and J calls and clone size are taken from that table; D and trimming were inferred from the DNA. Counted here are fewer than 250,000 clones, about 85% occurring once; the ten biggest clones make up roughly 0.7%. The CDR3 loop spans 11 amino acids. V was pared by 6 bases and J by 7 bases, with 9 bases between.

This TCR derives from a man aged 40-55 years with acute or convalescent COVID-19. The sample consisted of peripheral blood. V and J are TRBV12-3 or TRBV12-4 and TRBJ1-2; possible D gene TRBD1, 5 bases. The CDR3 DNA sequence: TGTGCCAGCAGGGATAGGGGTGGCTACACCTTC. It translates to CASRDRGGYTF.